This TCR beta chain was obtained from a study of CD8 T cells in cerebrospinal fluid in Alzheimer's disease. From the 10x single-cell sequencing reads, TCRdb lists one entry per CDR3 protein and no DNA. The listing contains 1,000 or so distinct CDR3 sequences. This clonotype is labeled large (0.1 to 1%) based on frequency. The germline V gene has CDR1 SEHNR and CDR2 FQNEAQ (reference sequence). This CDR3 region has 15 residues. The receptor was derived from a human donor in good health. Sequenced: cerebrospinal fluid. The rearrangement joins TRBV7-9 to TRBJ2-1. The CDR3 spells CASSLAQGPHNEQFF.